The source of this T cell receptor beta chain is a study of blood T cell repertoires in COVID-19 (dated by TCRdb to 2019 to 2021). About the study as a whole: The collaborator samples originated in the United States, Italy and Spain and spanned the acute and convalescent phases of COVID-19. Where available, HLA class I and class II types were taken from metadata supplied by the sample provider and were not determined by assay-based typing. The dataset comprised deeply sampled blood TCRbeta repertoires from subjects exposed to, actively infected with, or recovered from COVID-19. Samples came from the ongoing ImmuneRACE study (first 160 participants) plus 1,254 subjects from 6 global collaborators. The repertoires were made available in a free public database intended to serve as a resource for research on the immune response to SARS-CoV-2. The sample metadata nearly always contained a de-identified subject ID, COVID-19 status, age in years and sex. The material from the prospective study consisted of cDNA or gDNA derived from T cells, B-cell-depleted T cells, or PBMCs. The investigation overall reported the following: The amount of clinical and demographic metadata varied by source and participant and was provided uncurated.

In the prospective study, participants were about 18 to 95 years old, resided in about two dozen geographic areas of the United States, and were enrolled through a virtual design. In the prospective study, participants were assigned to cohorts based on the clinical history participants reported in a screening survey and a study questionnaire. For ImmuneRACE Cohort 3, a participant was defined as recovered based on two consecutive negative NP/OP PCR tests, clearance by a healthcare professional, or resolution of symptoms. Each participant in the prospective study had whole blood, serum and a nasopharyngeal or oropharyngeal swab collected by mobile phlebotomists. Prospective study participants could optionally give additional blood draws and questionnaires over an approximately two-month period. Blood samples from the prospective study were shipped frozen or at room temperature prior to DNA extraction.

For this clone: The clone's antigen remains unknown. Base qualities are not provided; no much larger clone lies one nucleotide away.

Germline trimming amounts to 6 bases on V and 5 bases on J, with 9 as the count of junction bases outside the gene matches. The CDR3 goes from the cysteine to the phenylalanine over 14 residues. The kept DNA is CDR3 alone, 42 bases in frame from the first base. CDR1 MDHEN and CDR2 SYDVKM are derived from the germline V gene. The immunoSEQ Assay, a bias-controlled multiplex PCR, was used to amplify TCRbeta CDR3 regions from genomic DNA. The original methods were these. Nucleated cell counts per sample were estimated from amplification of reference gene primers within the assay. To quantify the absolute abundance of each unique TCRbeta CDR3 rearrangement, sequence reads were collapsed and filtered. Productive Simpson clonality was computed per sample as the square root of Simpson's diversity index over productive rearrangements. This immuneACCESS table, as held by TCRdb, lists in-frame sequences with V and J called but not all clones. Of the missing ones, under half trace to an unresolved V gene in checked studies; the others have no known cause. V and J calls plus clone size are reproduced from that table; the DNA served to infer D and trimming. The sample table records more than 150,000 clones; roughly 88% of these occur just once. The ten largest clones capture approximately 13% of the sample.

The receptor comes from a woman aged 55-70 years who had recovered from COVID-19. Sequenced input: PBMCs or T cells enriched from blood (not recorded which). The rearranged segments are TRBV28 and TRBJ1-1, with 7 middle bases fitting TRBD1. CDR3 sequence: CASRQMTGRTEAFF. The nucleotide sequence is given as TGTGCCAGCAGACAGATGACAGGGCGAACTGAAGCTTTCTTT.